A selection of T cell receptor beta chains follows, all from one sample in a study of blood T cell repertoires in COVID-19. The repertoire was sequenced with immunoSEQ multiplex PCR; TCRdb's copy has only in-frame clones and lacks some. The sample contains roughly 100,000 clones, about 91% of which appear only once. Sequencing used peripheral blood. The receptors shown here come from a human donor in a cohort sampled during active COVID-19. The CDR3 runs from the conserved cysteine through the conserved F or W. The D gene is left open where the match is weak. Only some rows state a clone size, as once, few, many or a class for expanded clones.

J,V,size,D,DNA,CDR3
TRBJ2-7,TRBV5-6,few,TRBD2,TGTGCCAGCAGCCTACGGGGGGGCTACGAGCAGTACTTC,CASSLRGGYEQYF
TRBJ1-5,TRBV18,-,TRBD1,TGTGCCAGCTCACCGGGACAGGGTAAGAATCAGCCCCAGCATTTT,CASSPGQGKNQPQHF
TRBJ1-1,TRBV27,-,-,TGTGCCAGCAGTTTCCGACAGGTCATGAACACTGAAGCTTTCTTT,CASSFRQVMNTEAFF
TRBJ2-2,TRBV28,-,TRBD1,TGTGCCAGCATCAGACAGGGGGTAGACACCGGGGAGCTGTTTTTT,CASIRQGVDTGELFF
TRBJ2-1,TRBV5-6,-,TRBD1,TGTGCCAGCAGCTGGGACAGGGGGTCCTACAATGAGCAGTTCTTC,CASSWDRGSYNEQFF
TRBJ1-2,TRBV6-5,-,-,TGTGCCACTAGGGGAGGGGTCGGCTATGGCTACACCTTC,CATRGGVGYGYTF
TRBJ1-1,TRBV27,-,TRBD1,TGTGCCAGCATGGCAGGGGGCCATATGAACACTGAAGCTTTCTTT,CASMAGGHMNTEAFF
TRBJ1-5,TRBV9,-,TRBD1,TGTGCCAGCAGCCCCGGGACAGGGGGAAATCAGCCCCAGCATTTT,CASSPGTGGNQPQHF
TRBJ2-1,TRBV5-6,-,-,TGTGCCAGCAGTCCTTTCCAGGGGAGCTCCTACAATGAGCAGTTCTTC,CASSPFQGSSYNEQFF
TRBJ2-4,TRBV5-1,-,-,TGCGCCAGCAGCTTGGACAGTCCGGACATTCAGTACTTC,CASSLDSPDIQYF
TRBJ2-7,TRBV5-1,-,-,TGCGCCAGCAGCGCTACAGGGACCTACTACGAGCAGTACTTC,CASSATGTYYEQYF
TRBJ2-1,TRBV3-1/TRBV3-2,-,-,TGTGCCAGCAGCCCGCCCGGGCAGCGGGTCTACAATGAGCAGTTCTTC,CASSPPGQRVYNEQFF
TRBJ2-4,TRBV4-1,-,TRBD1,TGCGCCAGCGGAGAGACAGGGGGTTTGGCCAAAAACATTCAGTACTTC,CASGETGGLAKNIQYF
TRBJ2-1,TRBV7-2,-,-,TGTGCCAGCAGCCCACGATTCAGCTCCTACAATGAGCAGTTCTTC,CASSPRFSSYNEQFF
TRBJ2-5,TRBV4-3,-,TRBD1,TGCGCCAGCAGCCAAGCCAACCGGCAGGGGGCAGCAGAGACCCAGTACTTC,CASSQANRQGAAETQYF
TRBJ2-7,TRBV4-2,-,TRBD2,TGTGCCAGCAGCCAAGAGCCGGGACTAGCGGTGTGGGAGCAGTACTTC,CASSQEPGLAVWEQYF
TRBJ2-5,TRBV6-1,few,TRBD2,TGTGCCAGCAGTGAGAGTAGCGGGGGGGCATTTGAGACCCAGTACTTC,CASSESSGGAFETQYF